The 20 T cell receptor beta chains given below trace back to one sample, sequenced in a study of CD8+CD57+ T cells in acquired aplastic anemia. The use of genomic DNA as template underpinned the TCR beta VDJ and CDR3 profiling. TCRdb re-called the reads with MiXCR, one entry per CDR3 protein. The table records around 400,000 distinct CDR3 sequences, approximately 70% of them present only once. Sequencing used sorted CD4+, CD8+, or CD8+CD57+ T cells (not recorded which) from PBMCs. The origin of the receptors is a human donor in good health, serving as a control.

As regards this clonotype: One junction end disagrees with the germline gene, perhaps due to a read error. CDR3 DNA sequence: TGTGCCAGCAGCCGTATAGCAGGGGGTAACCTCTATGGCTTCTTC. This codes for CASSRIAGGNLYGFF. The gene calls are TRBV7-9 and TRBJ2-5; 7 positions agree with TRBD1. The CDR3 covers 15 residues. CDR1 is SEHNR, CDR2 FQNEAQ, per germline (reference sequence).

CDR3 residues: CASSPPPQAEKLFF. The CDR3 coding sequence is TGTGCCAGCAGCCCGCCCCCACAGGCTGAAAAACTGTTTTTT. The J gene is TRBJ1-4, the V gene TRBV12-3 or TRBV12-4; D may be TRBD1 (5 bases). This CDR3 region has 14 residues. V gave up 6 bases and J gave up 7 bases, with 15 bases separating them.

This clonotype was detected only once. This rearrangement joins TRBV10-3 to TRBJ1-4, with unresolved D. The germline gives CDR1 ENHRY, CDR2 SYGVKD. Trimming took off 0 bases at V and 5 bases at J, with 7 bases between the two ends. There are 14 residues in the CDR3. This CDR3 is CAISESSRNEKLFF. DNA for the CDR3: TGTGCCATCAGTGAGTCGAGTCGGAATGAAAAACTGTTTTTT.

About this clonotype: One end of the junction is discordant with germline, which a read error may explain. V is TRBV20-1 and J is TRBJ1-1; unclear D gene. Germline V gene sequence: CDR1 DFQATT, CDR2 SNEGSKA (reference sequence). The CDR3 has 13 amino acids. The CDR3 DNA sequence: TGCAGCGTTAGGAGTACCGGCAACACTAAAGCTTTCTTT. It yields the protein CSVRSTGNTKAFF.

This clonotype was detected a few times. The gene calls are TRBV7-8 and TRBJ2-3, with D tentatively TRBD2 (6 bases). This CDR3 region has 15 residues. CDR1 and CDR2 from the germline V gene are SGHVS and FQNEAQ. Trimming cost V 5 bases and J 5 bases, with 17 bases left between them. CDR3 sequence (DNA): TGTGCCAGCAGCATCAGCGGAGGCGGGATAGATACGCAGTATTTT. Translating it yields CASSISGGGIDTQYF.

In its sample, this clonotype was seen many times. The germline gene is not matched at one end of the junction; a read error may be the cause. The gene calls are TRBV7-7 and TRBJ2-2; D unresolved. Looked up from germline, CDR1 is SSHAT and CDR2 is FNYEAQ (reference sequence). This CDR3 comprises 14 residues. This chain's CDR3 is CASSRSSNTGELFF. The CDR3 DNA follows: TGTGCTAGCAGCAGAAGTTCGAACACCGGGGAGCTGTTTTTT.

V gene TRBV12-3 or TRBV12-4 combines with J gene TRBJ2-3; 8 nucleotides match TRBD1. The CDR3 extends over 16 amino acids. V shed 2 bases and J 0 bases; nucleotides not matched to a gene: 4. In DNA, the CDR3 is TGTGCCAGCAGTTTATGGACAGGGACTAGCACAGATACGCAGTATTTT. Its protein is CASSLWTGTSTDTQYF.

The table lists this clonotype with many counts. CDR3 DNA: TGCAGTGCTAGTTCTGGACTAGCGGGGGGGGCTGGCACAGATACGCAGTATTTT. Protein sequence: CSASSGLAGGAGTDTQYF. The V call is TRBV20-1, the J call TRBJ2-3; TRBD2 matches at 15 bases. Losses at the gene ends were 3 bases for V and 1 base for J; bases not matched to a gene: 8. CDR3 length: 18 amino acids. Germline CDR1 reads DFQATT; CDR2 reads SNEGSKA (reference sequence).

The chain recombines TRBV7-2 with TRBJ2-3; D is ambiguous. CDR3 length equals 16 residues. Trimming stripped 5 bases from V and 4 bases from J, with 19 bases between. From germline, CDR1 is SGHTA and CDR2 FQGNSA. In nucleotides, the CDR3 is TGTGCCAGCAGCCGAGACGGAACAGTTTACGCAGATACGCAGTATTTT. As protein: CASSRDGTVYADTQYF.

Ten or more counts support this clonotype. This sequence joins TRBV20-1 and TRBJ1-4; 7 bases line up with TRBD1. The V gene end was trimmed by 1 base and the J gene end by 8 bases; junction bases not matched to a gene: 13. The CDR3 totals 16 residues. CDR1 is DFQATT, CDR2 SNEGSKA, per germline (reference sequence). The DNA of the CDR3 is TGCAGTGCTAGAGGGGGTAGGGGGCGATTCGAAGAAAAACTGTTTTTT. It is translated as CSARGGRGRFEEKLFF.

This clonotype occurred once. A read error may account for a junction end that differs from germline. The chain is built from TRBV5-1 and TRBJ2-1; 7 bases align to TRBD1. Per germline, CDR1 SGHRS and CDR2 YFSETQ. The CDR3 is 13 amino acids. The CDR3 region is CASSQQGTDTQSF. CDR3 nucleotide sequence: TGCGCCAGCAGCCAACAGGGGACAGATACGCAGTCCTTC. Full variable domain (remainder filled in from reference TRBV5-1 and TRBJ2-1): KAGVTQTPRYLIKTRGQQVTLSCSPISGHRSVSWYQQTPGQGLQFLFEYFSETQRNKGNFPGRFSGRQFSNSRSEMNVSTLELGDSALYLCASSQQGTDTQSFGPGTRLTVL.

This clonotype was observed a few times. The chain combines TRBV5-4 with TRBJ2-1; 10 bases agree with TRBD2. The ends lost 4 bases at V and 10 bases at J; junction bases unmatched: 14. The CDR3 is 16 amino acids. Germline-derived CDR1 and CDR2 are SGHNT and YYREEE (reference sequence). The CDR3 sequence is CASSPAVTSGWEEQFF. The CDR3 bases are TGTGCCAGCAGCCCGGCTGTGACTAGCGGGTGGGAGGAGCAGTTCTTC.

This clonotype was seen ten or more times. The chain links TRBV7-8 to TRBJ1-2; a weak D match, TRBD1 (5 bases). The CDR3 is 14 residues long. Trimming cost V 6 bases and J 4 bases, with 15 bases left between them. CDR1 is SGHVS, CDR2 FQNEAQ, per germline. The CDR3 nucleotides are TGTGCCAGCAGGCTTGCGGGGGAGGGCTATGGCTACACCTTC. It specifies CASRLAGEGYGYTF.

The V gene is TRBV3-1, the J gene TRBJ2-1; TRBD1 matches at 9 bases. CDR1 is LGHDT and CDR2 is YNNKEL in the germline V gene (reference sequence). J gave up 15 bases and V 3 bases, and 15 bases lay outside the gene matches. The CDR3 consists of 15 residues. The chain's CDR3 is CASSHGTGLGIVRFF. Here the CDR3 DNA reads TGTGCCAGCAGCCACGGGACAGGGCTTGGAATCGTGCGGTTCTTC.

The gene calls are TRBV7-2 and TRBJ1-6, with 7 bases lining up with TRBD1. The V and J ends lost 5 bases and 18 bases, in that order; junction bases with no gene match: 19. The V gene's germline CDR1 is SGHTA and CDR2 FQGNSA. The CDR3 sequence is 15 residues long. The chain's CDR3 is CASSETGAYYAQYHF. The CDR3 DNA sequence: TGTGCCAGCAGCGAAACAGGGGCTTATTACGCGCAGTACCACTTT.

V usage is TRBV10-3 and J usage is TRBJ1-2; D gene unclear. CDR1 is ENHRY and CDR2 is SYGVKD in the germline V gene. Trimming pared 1 base from V and 4 bases from J, leaving 13 bases between. This CDR3 has 15 amino acids. The CDR3 loop is CAISEYSDGTYGYTF. The CDR3 region has the DNA TGTGCCATCAGTGAGTATTCGGACGGAACCTATGGCTACACCTTC.

This clonotype occurred many times. V is TRBV7-2 and J is TRBJ1-1; 7 bases align to TRBD1. The CDR3 length is 13 residues. V lost 1 base to trimming and J lost 7 bases; unmatched junction nucleotides: 3. CDR1 and CDR2 from the germline V gene are SGHTA and FQGNSA. The CDR3 loop is CASSLDRGSEAFF. CDR3 in DNA: TGTGCCAGCAGCTTAGACAGGGGCAGTGAAGCTTTCTTT.

The rearrangement links TRBV5-1 to TRBJ2-5, with D perhaps TRBD1 or TRBD2 (5 bases each). Germline V CDR1 and CDR2: SGHRS, YFSETQ. The CDR3 runs to 14 residues. The V end was cut by 2 bases, the J end by 7 bases, with 15 bases between. This CDR3 is CASSLAQGARTQYF. CDR3 nucleotides: TGCGCCAGCAGCTTAGCGCAGGGAGCTAGGACCCAGTACTTC.

The rearrangement uses TRBV7-8 and TRBJ1-3, with TRBD1 matching 7 bases. The CDR3 is made up of 13 amino acids. V was clipped by 4 bases and J by 9 bases; unmatched bases: 6. CDR1 is SGHVS, CDR2 FQNEAQ, per germline. CDR3 protein: CASSSQGGRTIYF. The CDR3 DNA reads TGTGCCAGCAGCTCCCAGGGGGGACGCACCATATATTTT.

As regards this clonotype: The junction and the germline gene differ at one end; a read error may be behind it. The chain couples TRBV11-3 to TRBJ1-2; D not certain. From germline, CDR1 is SGHNT and CDR2 YENEEA. There are 11 residues in the CDR3. CDR3 region: CATSLGDGYTF. CDR3 in DNA: TGTGCCACCAGCTTGGGTGATGGCTACACCTTC.